What follows are 3 T cell receptor beta chains derived from one specimen sequenced in a study of technical replicates of blood from a few donors. Assay: immunoSEQ multiplex PCR; the TCRdb copy retains only in-frame clones and omits some. This sample has about 76,000 clones, with over 75% found just once. Sequences were obtained from T cells isolated from PBMCs. All receptors come from a human donor in good health.

The gene calls are TRBV27 and TRBJ2-7; no reliable D call. The ends were cut back, 8 bases at V and 0 bases at J, with 11 bases in the middle. There are 13 residues in the CDR3. Germline assignment: CDR1 MNHEY and CDR2 SMNVEV (reference sequence). CDR3 amino acids: CASWSPTSYEQYF. In nucleotides, the CDR3 is TGTGCCAGCTGGAGCCCCACCTCCTACGAGCAGTACTTC.

The V and J genes are TRBV5-8 and TRBJ2-1; a possible D gene is TRBD2 (6 bases). This CDR3 spans 12 amino acids. In germline, CDR1 is SGHTS, CDR2 YDEGEE. Trimming removed 1 base from V and 13 bases from J, with 12 bases in between. Here the CDR3 reads CASSLIGRIQFF. CDR3 DNA: TGTGCCAGCAGCTTGATCGGGAGAATACAGTTCTTC.

The chain joins TRBV9 to TRBJ1-1; a possible D gene is TRBD1 (6 bases). CDR1 is SGDLS and CDR2 is YYNGEE in the germline V gene. This CDR3 has 11 residues. The ends were cut back, 4 bases at V and 8 bases at J, with 9 bases in the middle. CDR3 region: CASSPGTEAFF. As DNA, the CDR3 is TGTGCCAGCAGCCCAGGGACAGAAGCTTTCTTT.